This T cell receptor beta chain was captured by sequencing in a study of CD4+ T cells in melanoma. V was shortened by 3 bases and J by 11 bases, with 23 bases between the two germline ends. Germline CDR1 reads LNHDA; CDR2 reads SQIVND (reference sequence). This CDR3 contains 17 residues. This clone was recorded a few times. Its cognate antigen is unknown. Study conclusions and caveats: A reported correlation linked neoantigen-specific CD4+ T cells to CD8+, macrophage and B cell function. Diverse differentiation states were reported for melanoma neoantigen-specific CD4+ T cells.

The table came from immunoSEQ multiplex PCR; TCRdb's copy has only in-frame clones and leaves some out. The table shows around 100,000 clones, with around 92% occurring only once. This receptor was taken from a human donor with melanoma. Sample: peripheral blood. The chain links TRBV19 to TRBJ1-6; D remains ambiguous. The chain's CDR3 is CASSIVSDGPGRAPLHF. The CDR3 DNA follows: TGTGCCAGTAGTATCGTTTCCGACGGCCCGGGTAGAGCACCCCTCCACTTT. Looking up the rest from reference TRBV19 and TRBJ1-6 gives the full variable domain: DGGITQSPKYLFRKEGQNVTLSCEQNLNHDAMYWYRQDPGQGLRLIYYSQIVNDFQKGDIAEGYSVSREKKESFPLTVTSAQKNPTAFYLCASSIVSDGPGRAPLHFGNGTRLTVT.